This TCR beta chain appears in the sequencing data of a study of regulatory T cells in long-lasting Graves disease (dated by TCRdb to about 2021). For context, the study as a whole: In the newly diagnosed Graves' disease group, patients had been taking antithyroid drugs for less than 3 months. Patients with persistent Graves' disease were compared with patients with newly diagnosed Graves' disease using TCR sequencing and RNA sequencing of peripheral blood. The study took place in China and was registered as a clinical trial. A total of about 33 samples underwent TCR sequencing, from roughly 13 patients with persistent Graves' disease and 20 or so patients with newly diagnosed Graves' disease.

This clonotype came up many times. It has no known antigen specificity. There are no base qualities to consult, and no much larger clone falls within one base. The paper's findings and limits, for the study overall: Persistent patients shared more public clonotypes among themselves (around 2,500) than newly diagnosed patients did (roughly 910). Peripheral blood alone was examined, since thyroid tissue, which constituted the primary lesion, could not be accessed. Persistent Graves' disease patients showed lower TCR Shannon entropy and fewer highly expanded clones than newly diagnosed patients, suggesting clonal expansion. Only the TCR beta chain was sequenced and analyzed. Preferential use of TRBV28, TRBJ1-2 and TRBJ2-5 was observed in persistent disease, whereas TRBV20-1 and TRBJ2-1 were favored in newly diagnosed disease. The authors noted that the small sample size was a limitation that may lower accuracy.

Libraries were constructed by multiplex PCR. Sequencing took place on an Illumina HiSeq 4000. To build TCR beta libraries, CDR3 regions were amplified by Arm-PCR using iRepertoire HTBI primers. Gel purification was performed on PCR products prior to sequencing. In the original analysis: A total of under 80 TRBV and some 13 TRBJ segments were identified across samples and were used for gene usage analysis of CDR3 amino acid clonotypes. COPE and FqMerger were used to merge filtered high-quality paired reads into contigs. Contigs were aligned with BLAST to IMGT TRBV, TRBD and TRBJ reference genes, and CDR3 was defined per IMGT. Any clonotype with a frequency above 0.1% was counted as a highly expanded clone. Repertoire diversity was measured by Shannon entropy, and V-J evenness by the Gini coefficient. Clonotypes shared by more than one individual were considered public. TCRdb reworked the public reads: Q25 trimming with fastp, MiXCR clone assembly, productive beta chains retained. Each CDR3 protein appears once, grouped with its most common genes and DNA. These V and J calls are TCRdb output, not the study's own analysis. This sample holds fewer than 350,000 distinct CDR3 sequences; about 20% were observed only once. Clones ranked in the top ten supply about 38% of the sample.

The sample's time point, from its label and the paper: newly diagnosed GD, antithyroid drugs for less than 3 months. For both TCR sequencing and RNA sequencing, RNA was extracted from PBMCs in TRIzol. The diagnosis of Graves' disease followed American Thyroid Association guidelines. Recruitment of patients was carried out at an endocrinology department in Xi'an, China. Each patient gave about 10 milliliters of peripheral blood, collected in an EDTA anticoagulant tube. Ficoll Paque Plus density gradient separation was used to isolate PBMCs, and no additional T cell sorting was done. An Agilent 2100 Bioanalyzer and agarose gel were used to check RNA quality, while a NanoDrop 2000 measured RNA concentration. According to the germline V gene, CDR1 reads MDHEN and CDR2 reads SYDVKM. V has 8 bases trimmed and J has 5 bases trimmed; junction bases matching no gene number 10. Including cysteine and phenylalanine, the CDR3 has 14 amino acids. The only DNA kept is the CDR3, 42 bases in frame from the first base.

Sequences were derived from peripheral blood mononuclear cells (PBMCs), sampled at new diagnosis, from a patient treated with antithyroid drugs. The V and J genes are TRBV28 and TRBJ2-5, with TRBD1 matching 8 junction bases. This sequence was found in a female donor with Graves disease. The CDR3 protein: CASGRTGSVETQYF. The sequenced DNA: TGTGCCAGCGGGCGGACAGGGTCGGTGGAGACCCAGTACTTC.